This TCR beta chain was identified during a study of somatic mutations in cytotoxic T cells in rheumatoid arthritis (dated by TCRdb to 2016 to 2017). In terms of the full investigation: Peripheral blood (about 28 ml EDTA) was collected from patients immediately after diagnosis and before any treatment began. Patient and control groups had essentially identical median ages. In newly diagnosed rheumatoid arthritis without treatment, the study examined if expanded CD8+ T-cell clones harbor somatic mutations, relying on TCRB deep sequencing to characterize clonality. Sorted V beta1+ cells also underwent TCRB sequencing, and some V beta antibody-stained T-cell populations were flow-sorted at nearly 100% purity on a FACSAria II or Sony SH800. A total of 65 rheumatoid arthritis patients and about 20 healthy controls underwent TCRB deep sequencing. Results the study describes overall, beyond this receptor: Viral specificity could not be ruled out by absence from virus-specific databases, and the antigen targets of the expanded CD8+ clones remained unknown. CD8+ clonality increased with age in patients (Spearman r ≈ 0.5) but not in healthy controls. The slight TRBV07 underrepresentation in patients was not adjusted for multiple comparisons. CD8+ T-cell clonality in rheumatoid arthritis patients was not significantly different from that in age-matched healthy controls. In 8 out of 65 patients, more than 20% of CD8+ cells belonged to the largest CD8+ clone, while several identical CD8+ TCRB sequences were shared between blood and synovial fluid.

Positive magnetic bead selection on an AutoMACS was used to isolate CD4+ and CD8+ cells, with flow cytometry used to check purity. Clonal expansions were first screened by flow cytometry with a TCR V beta antibody panel, then characterized by TCRB deep sequencing of sorted CD8+ fractions. Peripheral blood mononuclear cells were obtained using density gradient separation with Ficoll-Paque PLUS. DNA from CD4-enriched, CD8-enriched or PBMC samples was extracted using Nucleospin Tissue or Tissue XS kits and then quantified on a Qubit 2.0 fluorometer. The germline V gene encodes CDR1 MNHEY and CDR2 SMNVEV (reference sequence). Reading from cysteine to phenylalanine, the CDR3 counts 17 amino acids. The only DNA kept is the CDR3, 51 bases in frame from the first base. A remark on this clone: No cognate antigen has been identified for it. Relative to the germline gene, one junction end is altered; a read error may explain this.

TCRB CDR3 sequencing used the immunoSEQ assay on genomic DNA. In the source study's methods: When patient CD8+ clones exceeding 1% were checked against published virus-specific TCRB sequences, only a few matched. The analyses included only productive TCRB rearrangements. Defining a clone by its unique TCRB CDR3 sequence, the study calculated clonality as a productive clonality index derived from Shannon entropy. Repertoire overlap for a pair of samples was computed from each clone's template counts relative to total templates per sample. A correlation with a Spearman r of 0.6 to 0.65 was found between V-gene usage by flow cytometry and V-gene usage by TCRB sequencing. TCRdb limited this immuneACCESS table to in-frame rearrangements with V and J called. A share of clones is missing; checked studies link under half to unresolved V genes, and the rest is unexplained. The V and J calls and clone size are taken from that table; D and trimming were inferred from the DNA. In this sample the table shows approximately 5,000 clones, around 78% of which occur a single time. Of the sample, more than 35% falls within the top ten clones.

The chain is made from TRBV27 and TRBJ2-3; the D gene assignment is ambiguous. Sequenced: CD8+ T cells sorted from blood. This sequence originates from an older man with rheumatoid arthritis. Here the CDR3 is given as CAGSFRQVISSTDTQYF. The bases read TGTGCCGGCAGTTTCCGCCAGGTTATCTCTAGCACAGATACGCAGTATTTT.